This is a list of T cell receptor beta chains from one sample in a study of T cell changes during pregnancy in multiple sclerosis. Only in-frame clones appear in the TCRdb table, and some are missing; sequencing was by immunoSEQ multiplex PCR. The data show more than 85,000 clones, 94% seen once. Sequencing used peripheral blood, obtained after pregnancy. The receptors were sampled from a female donor in good health, enrolled as a control in a pregnancy study. Each CDR3 is given with its conserved first and last residue. D genes are given only for firm matches. For some rows the clone size is stated as once, few or many, or as a class when expanded; others skip it.

abundance,d_gene,v_gene,j_gene,CDR3nt,CDR3aa
NA,TRBD2,TRBV11-2,TRBJ2-7,TGTGCCAGCAGCTTAGGGGGACTAGCCACCTACGAGCAGTACTTC,CASSLGGLATYEQYF
NA,TRBD1,TRBV5-6,TRBJ2-7,TGTGCCAGCAGCGGAGAACAGGGGGCCTACGAGCAGTACTTC,CASSGEQGAYEQYF
NA,TRBD1,TRBV29-1,TRBJ1-1,TGCAGCGGGGAGAGGTCCGGACAGGGGGTTTTAGGGGCTTTCTTT,CSGERSGQGVLGAFF
NA,NA,TRBV5-5,TRBJ1-1,TGTGCCAGCAGCCAGGGATGGGGGGGCCTGAACACTGAAGCTTTCTTT,CASSQGWGGLNTEAFF
NA,NA,TRBV28,TRBJ2-1,TGTGCCAGCCCTCCCATGTCCGGGGTGGCCTACAATGAGCAGTTCTTC,CASPPMSGVAYNEQFF
NA,NA,TRBV10-3,TRBJ2-3,TGTGCCATCAGCAGACTACCAGGGGGCACAGATACGCAGTATTTT,CAISRLPGGTDTQYF
NA,TRBD1,TRBV6-5,TRBJ1-3,TGTGCCAGCGGACCCGGGACAGGCATAGGAAACACCATATATTTT,CASGPGTGIGNTIYF
once,NA,TRBV21-1,TRBJ2-7,TGTGCCAGCAGCAAAGGGCCCCCCTTGACAGGGGAATACTACGAGTCGATTTTACCGCAGTACTTC,CASSKGPPLTGEYYESILPQYF
NA,TRBD1,TRBV4-1,TRBJ2-5,TGCGCCAGCAGTCGACCGGGACAGCAAGAGACCCAGTACTTC,CASSRPGQQETQYF
NA,TRBD1,TRBV5-5,TRBJ1-2,TGTGCCAGCAGCTCGAAAGAGACAGGGGCCTACTATGGCTACACCTTC,CASSSKETGAYYGYTF
NA,TRBD1,TRBV28,TRBJ2-2,TGTGCCAGCAGAAGACAGGGAAAGAACACCGGGGAGCTGTTTTTT,CASRRQGKNTGELFF
NA,NA,TRBV27,TRBJ2-7,TGTGCCAGCAGTTTAAAGGGACAACCCTACGAGCAGTACTTC,CASSLKGQPYEQYF
NA,TRBD1,TRBV6-1,TRBJ1-4,TGTGCCAGCAGTGGGGACAGACACTCAACTAATGAAAAACTGTTTTTT,CASSGDRHSTNEKLFF
NA,TRBD2,TRBV28,TRBJ2-7,TGTGCCAGCAGTTTAAGTTTAGGGACTAGCCACTCCTACGAGCAGTACTTC,CASSLSLGTSHSYEQYF
NA,TRBD2,TRBV29-1,TRBJ2-7,TGCAGCGTTGAAGTATTTAGCGGGGAACGCTACGAGCAGTACTTC,CSVEVFSGERYEQYF
NA,NA,TRBV15,TRBJ1-1,TGTGCCACCAGCAGACGCCAGGGTGACACTGAAGCTTTCTTT,CATSRRQGDTEAFF
NA,NA,TRBV27,TRBJ2-7,TGTGCCAGCAGTGGTAATCGGGTTGGAGAGCAGTACTTC,CASSGNRVGEQYF
NA,TRBD1,TRBV6-5,TRBJ2-2,TGTGCCAGCAGCCTGGGACAGGGCGGGGAGCTGTTTTTT,CASSLGQGGELFF
NA,TRBD2,TRBV4-1,TRBJ2-1,TGCGCCAGCAGCCAAGGGAGGGCTAGCGGGAGCTATGAGCAGTTCTTC,CASSQGRASGSYEQFF
NA,TRBD1,TRBV29-1,TRBJ1-1,TGCAGCGTTGTTGGACAGGGGTGGACTGAAGCTTTCTTT,CSVVGQGWTEAFF
NA,NA,TRBV6-6,TRBJ2-2,TGTGCCAGCAGTTGGAGGGGGGAGCTGTTTTTT,CASSWRGELFF
once,TRBD2,TRBV29-1,TRBJ2-1,TGCAGCGTTGAGGAGGGACTAGCGGGGTACAATGAGCAGTTCTTC,CSVEEGLAGYNEQFF
NA,TRBD1,TRBV6-5,TRBJ2-5,TGTGCCAGCAGCTCCGGGACAGGGTACCAAGAGACCCAGTACTTC,CASSSGTGYQETQYF
NA,NA,TRBV4-1,TRBJ1-5,TGCGCCAGCAGCCAGGCTGGACAGACTAATCAGCCCCAGCATTTT,CASSQAGQTNQPQHF
NA,NA,TRBV29-1,TRBJ2-5,TGCAGCGTTGTCCCAACCGGGGACTCAGAGACCCAGTACTTC,CSVVPTGDSETQYF
NA,TRBD2,TRBV2,TRBJ2-5,TGTGCCAGCAATGAGAGAGCGGGGCATGGGGAGACCCAGTACTTC,CASNERAGHGETQYF
NA,TRBD1,TRBV4-1,TRBJ1-5,TGCGCCAGCAGCCAAGAGACAGGGGACAATCAGCCCCAGCATTTT,CASSQETGDNQPQHF
NA,NA,TRBV30,TRBJ2-3,TGTGCCTGGAGTGCAGCCCCAGGGGATACGCAGTATTTT,CAWSAAPGDTQYF
NA,TRBD1,TRBV6-5,TRBJ2-1,TGTGCCAGCAGTCACGACACAGGGGGCTCGGAGCAGTTCTTC,CASSHDTGGSEQFF